Listed below are T cell receptor beta chains from one sample, sequenced in a study of cytomegalovirus exposure and HLA in healthy donors. Assay used: immunoSEQ multiplex PCR; TCRdb lists only in-frame clones, some missing. This sample has around 120,000 clones; over 65% occur once, and the top ten carry 6.3%. The sequencing input was PBMCs. Source of these receptors: a woman aged 40-49 years in good health and CMV-seronegative. Each CDR3 is given with its conserved first and last residue. D genes are given only for firm matches. The size of a clone is reported for some rows only, either as once, few or many, or as a class for expanded clones.

len	v_gene	d_gene	j_gene	abundance	CDR3aa	CDR3nt
13	TRBV6-5	-	TRBJ2-7	-	CASSYSPRAEQYF	TGTGCCAGCAGTTACTCGCCCAGGGCCGAGCAGTACTTC
14	TRBV7-9	-	TRBJ2-2	-	CASSFSLDTGELFF	TGTGCCAGCAGCTTCAGTCTGGACACCGGGGAGCTGTTTTTT
16	TRBV11-2	TRBD2	TRBJ2-7	-	CASSSRPGLAAYEQYF	TGTGCCAGCAGCTCAAGACCGGGACTAGCTGCCTACGAGCAGTACTTC
14	TRBV7-9	TRBD1	TRBJ2-7	once	CASSGRDSSYEQYF	TGTGCCAGCAGCGGCCGGGACAGCTCCTACGAGCAGTACTTC
13	TRBV10-3	TRBD1	TRBJ2-2	-	CATEDRGSGELFF	TGTGCCACCGAGGACAGGGGGTCCGGGGAGCTGTTTTTT
15	TRBV18	TRBD1	TRBJ2-2	-	CASSPWDRVTGELFF	TGTGCCAGCTCACCATGGGACAGGGTAACCGGGGAGCTGTTTTTT
11	TRBV6-1	-	TRBJ1-1	-	CASSEGPQAFF	TGTGCCAGCAGTGAAGGCCCCCAGGCTTTCTTT
16	TRBV9	TRBD1	TRBJ1-4	-	CASSMRGQTANEKLFF	TGTGCCAGCAGCATGAGGGGGCAAACGGCTAATGAAAAACTGTTTTTT
15	TRBV6-5	TRBD1	TRBJ2-7	-	CASSPRTGGTYEQYF	TGTGCCAGCAGCCCCCGGACAGGGGGAACCTACGAGCAGTACTTC
15	TRBV5-1	TRBD2	TRBJ2-5	few	CASSSSLAGGETQYF	TGCGCCAGCAGCTCATCTCTAGCGGGAGGAGAGACCCAGTACTTC
13	TRBV15	TRBD1	TRBJ2-5	-	CATSPQGWETQYF	TGTGCCACCAGCCCACAGGGGTGGGAGACCCAGTACTTC
14	TRBV6-5	-	TRBJ2-5	-	CASSYVGVQETQYF	TGTGCCAGCAGTTACGTAGGGGTCCAAGAGACCCAGTACTTC
15	TRBV7-7	TRBD2	TRBJ2-1	-	CASSPQGLAKNKQFF	TGTGCTAGCAGCCCCCAGGGACTAGCTAAAAATAAGCAGTTCTTC
15	TRBV28	-	TRBJ2-1	-	CASSLRLARSGEQFF	TGTGCCAGCAGTTTAAGGCTAGCTCGTAGCGGTGAGCAGTTCTTC
12	TRBV29-1	-	TRBJ1-4	-	CSAREWEEKLFF	TGCAGCGCAAGAGAGTGGGAGGAAAAACTGTTTTTT
15	TRBV4-1	TRBD2	TRBJ2-4	-	CASSQSSGGRGIQYF	TGCGCCAGCAGCCAATCCTCGGGGGGTCGGGGCATTCAGTACTTC